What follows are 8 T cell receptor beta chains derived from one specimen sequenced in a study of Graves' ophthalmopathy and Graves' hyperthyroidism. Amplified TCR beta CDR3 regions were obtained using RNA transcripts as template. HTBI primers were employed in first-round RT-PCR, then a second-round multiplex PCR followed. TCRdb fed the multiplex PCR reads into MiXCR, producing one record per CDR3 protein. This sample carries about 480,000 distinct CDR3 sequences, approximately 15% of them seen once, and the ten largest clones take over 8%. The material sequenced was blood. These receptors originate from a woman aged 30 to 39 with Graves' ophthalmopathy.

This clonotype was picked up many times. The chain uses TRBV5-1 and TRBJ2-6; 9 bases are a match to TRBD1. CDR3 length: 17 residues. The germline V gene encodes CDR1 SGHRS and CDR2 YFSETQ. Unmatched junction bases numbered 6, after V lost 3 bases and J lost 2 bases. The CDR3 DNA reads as TGCGCCAGCAGCTCTCGTAGGGACAGGGCTGGGGCCAACGTCCTGACTTTC. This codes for CASSSRRDRAGANVLTF.

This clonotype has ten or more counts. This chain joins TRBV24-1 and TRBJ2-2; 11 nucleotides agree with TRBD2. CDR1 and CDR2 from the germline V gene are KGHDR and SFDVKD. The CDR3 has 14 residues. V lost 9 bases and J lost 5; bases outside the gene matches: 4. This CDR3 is CATSRTSGTGELFF. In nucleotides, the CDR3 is TGTGCCACCTCCCGGACTAGCGGGACCGGGGAGCTGTTTTTT.

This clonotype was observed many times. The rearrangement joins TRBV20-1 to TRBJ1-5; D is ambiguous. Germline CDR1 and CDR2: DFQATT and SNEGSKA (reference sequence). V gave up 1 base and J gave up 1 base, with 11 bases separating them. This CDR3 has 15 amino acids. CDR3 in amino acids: CSARVGSGSNQPQHF. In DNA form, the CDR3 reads TGCAGTGCTAGAGTCGGATCTGGGAGCAATCAGCCCCAGCATTTT.

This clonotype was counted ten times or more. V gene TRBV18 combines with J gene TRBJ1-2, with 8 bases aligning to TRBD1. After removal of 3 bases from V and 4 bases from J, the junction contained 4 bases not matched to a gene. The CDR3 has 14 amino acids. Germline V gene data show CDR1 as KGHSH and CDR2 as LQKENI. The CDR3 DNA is TGTGCCAGCTCACCGACAGGGGATACCTATGGCTACACCTTC. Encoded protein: CASSPTGDTYGYTF.

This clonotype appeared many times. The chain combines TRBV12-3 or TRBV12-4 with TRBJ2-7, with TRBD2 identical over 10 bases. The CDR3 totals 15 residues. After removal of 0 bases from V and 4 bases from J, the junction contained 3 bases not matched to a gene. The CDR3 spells CASSLAGLAPYEQYF. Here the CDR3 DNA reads TGTGCCAGCAGTTTAGCGGGACTAGCGCCATACGAGCAGTACTTC.

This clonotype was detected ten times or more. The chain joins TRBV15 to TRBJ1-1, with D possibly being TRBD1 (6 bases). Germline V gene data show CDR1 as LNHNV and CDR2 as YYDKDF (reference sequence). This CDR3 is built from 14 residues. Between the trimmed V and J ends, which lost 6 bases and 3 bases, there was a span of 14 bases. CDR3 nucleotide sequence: TGTGCCACCAGTTGGGGGGCGCGGGACACTGAAGCTTTCTTT. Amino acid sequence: CATSWGARDTEAFF.

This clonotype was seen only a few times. The CDR3 coding sequence is TGTGCCAGCAGTTACTCGGGGGGGACAGGGGGAGTGAACATTCAGTACTTC. Translating it yields CASSYSGGTGGVNIQYF. V usage is TRBV6-5 and J usage is TRBJ2-4; the match to TRBD1 covers 11 bases. The germline V gene has CDR1 MNHEY and CDR2 SVGAGI. This CDR3 spans 17 amino acids. The trim removed 0 bases at V and 7 bases at J, leaving 8 bases unmatched.

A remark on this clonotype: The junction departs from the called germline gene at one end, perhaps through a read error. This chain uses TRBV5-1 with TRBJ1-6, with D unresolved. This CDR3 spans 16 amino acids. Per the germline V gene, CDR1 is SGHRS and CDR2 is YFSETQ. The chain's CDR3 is CASSFLGAEGNSPLNF. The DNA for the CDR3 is TGCGCCAGCAGCTTCCTGGGTGCCGAGGGTAATTCACCGCTCAACTTT.